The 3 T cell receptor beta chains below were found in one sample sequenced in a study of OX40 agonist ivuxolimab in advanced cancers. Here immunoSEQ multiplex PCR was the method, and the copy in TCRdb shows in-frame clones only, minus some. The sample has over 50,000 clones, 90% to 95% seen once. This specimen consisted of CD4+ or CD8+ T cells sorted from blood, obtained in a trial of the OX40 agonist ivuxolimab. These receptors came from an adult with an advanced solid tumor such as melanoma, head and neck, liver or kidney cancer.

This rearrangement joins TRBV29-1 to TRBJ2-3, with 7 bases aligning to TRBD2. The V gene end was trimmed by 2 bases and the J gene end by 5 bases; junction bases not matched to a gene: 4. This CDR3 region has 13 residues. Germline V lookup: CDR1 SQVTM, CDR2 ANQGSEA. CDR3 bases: TGCAGCGTTGAACTAGCGGTCGGAGATACGCAGTATTTT. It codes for CSVELAVGDTQYF.

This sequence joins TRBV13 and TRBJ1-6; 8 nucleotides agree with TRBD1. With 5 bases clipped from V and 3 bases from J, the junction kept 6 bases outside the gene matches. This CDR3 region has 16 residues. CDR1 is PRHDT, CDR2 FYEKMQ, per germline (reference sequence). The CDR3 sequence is CASSNPDRDYNSPLHF. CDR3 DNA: TGTGCCAGCAGCAACCCGGACAGGGACTATAATTCACCCCTCCACTTT. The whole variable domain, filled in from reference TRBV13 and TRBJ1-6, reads AAGVIQSPRHLIKEKRETATLKCYPIPRHDTVYWYQQGPGQDPQFLISFYEKMQSDKGSIPDRFSAQQFSDYHSELNMSSLELGDSALYFCASSNPDRDYNSPLHFGNGTRLTVT.

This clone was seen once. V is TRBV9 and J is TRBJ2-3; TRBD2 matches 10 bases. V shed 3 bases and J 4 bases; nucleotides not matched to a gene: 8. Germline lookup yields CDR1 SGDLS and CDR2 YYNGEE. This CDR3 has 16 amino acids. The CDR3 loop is CASSDPGTSVADTQYF. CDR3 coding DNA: TGTGCCAGCAGCGACCCTGGGACTAGCGTCGCAGATACGCAGTATTTT.